The clone carrying this T cell receptor (beta chain) was seen a handful of times. The antigen remains unidentified. Both iRepertoire HTBI primers and Arm-PCR of CDR3 regions were used to build the TCR beta libraries. MiXCR, applied by TCRdb to the multiplex PCR reads, yields one record per CDR3 protein. The table lists roughly 320,000 distinct CDR3 sequences, over 15% of them singletons. Specified time point: newly diagnosed GD, antithyroid drugs for less than 3 months. Researchers made the TCR library from RNA that was extracted from PBMCs. These data originate in a study of regulatory T cells in long-lasting Graves disease. Notes on the study in general: Reduced TCR diversity was observed in persistent Graves' patients versus newly diagnosed patients.

These same records also appear under a second study, on T cells in Graves' hyperthyroidism and ophthalmopathy. That paper adds: Exclusion of patients followed from uncontrolled infection, other autoimmune disease, pregnancy or lactation.

Sequenced here: peripheral blood mononuclear cells (PBMCs), sampled at new diagnosis, from a patient treated with antithyroid drugs. This receptor was taken from a man aged 35-49 years with Graves disease.

The CDR3 is CASSLETGGHYGYTF. The CDR3 nucleotides are TGCGCCAGCAGCTTGGAGACAGGGGGCCACTATGGCTACACCTTC. The chain recombines TRBV5-1 with TRBJ1-2; 10 bases map to TRBD1. Germline-derived CDR1 and CDR2 are SGHRS and YFSETQ. This CDR3 is 15 amino acids long. J gave up 3 bases and V 0 bases, and 2 bases lay outside the gene matches.